Listed below are T cell receptor beta chains from one sample, sequenced in a study of blood T cell repertoires in COVID-19. Measured with immunoSEQ multiplex PCR; TCRdb has only the in-frame clones, and not every one. The repertoire holds about 440,000 clones, with nearly 90% as singletons. The specimen sequenced was PBMCs or T cells enriched from blood (not recorded which). The origin of the receptors is a woman between 18 and 30 years old with acute COVID-19. Each CDR3 is given without its conserved first and last residue. Clone size is given for some rows only: seen once, a few or many times, or a class if the clone is expanded.

clone_size: few
v_call: TRBV27
j_call: TRBJ2-1
cdr3_aa: ASSELDNEQF

clone_size: once
v_call: TRBV6-5
j_call: TRBJ2-2
cdr3_aa: ASSYLGVDGELF

clone_size: NA
v_call: TRBV19
j_call: TRBJ2-7
cdr3_aa: ATPGSRGRDEQY

clone_size: NA
v_call: TRBV14
j_call: TRBJ1-2
cdr3_aa: ASSQAGQKDGYT

clone_size: NA
v_call: TRBV6-5
j_call: TRBJ1-1
cdr3_aa: ASIGTGADTEAF

clone_size: once
v_call: TRBV7-2
j_call: TRBJ1-2
cdr3_aa: ASSLDIGAGYT

clone_size: NA
v_call: TRBV27
j_call: TRBJ1-2
cdr3_aa: ASRTQGNAGVGYT

clone_size: NA
v_call: TRBV19
j_call: TRBJ1-5
cdr3_aa: ASSSREGGFYQPQH

clone_size: NA
v_call: TRBV18
j_call: TRBJ2-7
cdr3_aa: ASSPPGGGGSYEQY

clone_size: few
v_call: TRBV18
j_call: TRBJ2-1
cdr3_aa: ASSPIAVTSGPNEQF

clone_size: NA
v_call: TRBV7-9
j_call: TRBJ1-4
cdr3_aa: ASSLAQIVSNEKLF

clone_size: NA
v_call: TRBV9
j_call: TRBJ1-6
cdr3_aa: ASSPERMRGQGNSPLH

clone_size: NA
v_call: TRBV10-2
j_call: TRBJ2-7
cdr3_aa: ASSPGQGNYEQY

clone_size: NA
v_call: TRBV7-2
j_call: TRBJ1-2
cdr3_aa: ASSLALANLYGYT

clone_size: NA
v_call: TRBV9
j_call: TRBJ2-1
cdr3_aa: ASSVIPGGAYNEQF

clone_size: NA
v_call: TRBV7-9
j_call: TRBJ1-4
cdr3_aa: ASSLAGVDEKLF

clone_size: NA
v_call: TRBV12-5
j_call: TRBJ1-1
cdr3_aa: ASGLVAGANMNTEAF

clone_size: NA
v_call: TRBV7-2
j_call: TRBJ1-2
cdr3_aa: ASSLGDRGRGYT

clone_size: NA
v_call: TRBV5-8
j_call: TRBJ2-1
cdr3_aa: ASSFQGGNEQF

clone_size: NA
v_call: TRBV6-5
j_call: TRBJ2-5
cdr3_aa: ASSLLGQAGETQY

clone_size: NA
v_call: TRBV6-5
j_call: TRBJ1-2
cdr3_aa: ASSYSGGNYGYT

clone_size: NA
v_call: TRBV15
j_call: TRBJ2-2
cdr3_aa: ATRPRDNGELF

clone_size: NA
v_call: TRBV3-1/TRBV3-2
j_call: TRBJ1-6
cdr3_aa: ASSHGGRSNSPLH

clone_size: NA
v_call: TRBV27
j_call: TRBJ1-5
cdr3_aa: AAGAGRPQH

clone_size: NA
v_call: TRBV5-6
j_call: TRBJ2-2
cdr3_aa: ASRAVPESGELF

clone_size: NA
v_call: TRBV6-6
j_call: TRBJ1-1
cdr3_aa: ASNPPDRGGTEAF

clone_size: NA
v_call: TRBV28
j_call: TRBJ1-1
cdr3_aa: ASTRYTGGTEAF

clone_size: NA
v_call: TRBV19
j_call: TRBJ1-5
cdr3_aa: ASSPNRGGGNQPQH

clone_size: NA
v_call: TRBV2
j_call: TRBJ2-6
cdr3_aa: ASSPRQEFSGANVLT

clone_size: NA
v_call: TRBV7-8
j_call: TRBJ1-4
cdr3_aa: ASSLVLGGSEKLF

clone_size: NA
v_call: TRBV3-1/TRBV3-2
j_call: TRBJ1-4
cdr3_aa: ASSLGHMNEKLF

clone_size: NA
v_call: TRBV14
j_call: TRBJ2-1
cdr3_aa: ASSQQDRIYNEQF

clone_size: NA
v_call: TRBV11-3
j_call: TRBJ1-6
cdr3_aa: ASSLGQLNSPLH

clone_size: NA
v_call: TRBV12-3/TRBV12-4
j_call: TRBJ2-5
cdr3_aa: ASKRTGETQY

clone_size: NA
v_call: TRBV28
j_call: TRBJ2-7
cdr3_aa: ASSLWGGSGHEQY

clone_size: few
v_call: TRBV7-9
j_call: TRBJ1-1
cdr3_aa: ASSLPQASLINTEAF

clone_size: NA
v_call: TRBV2
j_call: TRBJ2-5
cdr3_aa: ASSELAGGGATQY

clone_size: NA
v_call: TRBV3-1/TRBV3-2
j_call: TRBJ2-3
cdr3_aa: ASSQRDREQY

clone_size: once
v_call: TRBV11-2
j_call: TRBJ2-7
cdr3_aa: ASSPKASGGAYEQY

clone_size: NA
v_call: TRBV5-4
j_call: TRBJ2-5
cdr3_aa: ASSLGGGTVQETQY

clone_size: NA
v_call: TRBV27
j_call: TRBJ2-7
cdr3_aa: ASKTTGAYYEQY

clone_size: once
v_call: TRBV19
j_call: TRBJ2-5
cdr3_aa: ASKFRQGSQETQY

clone_size: NA
v_call: TRBV21-1
j_call: TRBJ1-1
cdr3_aa: ASSEPGTGNTEAF

clone_size: NA
v_call: TRBV9
j_call: TRBJ1-3
cdr3_aa: ASSQADSGNTIY

clone_size: NA
v_call: TRBV10-3
j_call: TRBJ1-5
cdr3_aa: AIGGGNQPQH

clone_size: NA
v_call: TRBV6-1
j_call: TRBJ2-3
cdr3_aa: ASSDLRGAADTQY

clone_size: NA
v_call: TRBV29-1
j_call: TRBJ2-7
cdr3_aa: SVRRGQGSYEQY

clone_size: NA
v_call: TRBV7-9
j_call: TRBJ1-1
cdr3_aa: ASSLQGEAF

clone_size: NA
v_call: TRBV5-6
j_call: TRBJ2-3
cdr3_aa: ASSSVIDGVGTDTQY

clone_size: NA
v_call: TRBV18
j_call: TRBJ1-4
cdr3_aa: ASSSRTVRSTNEKLF

clone_size: NA
v_call: TRBV2
j_call: TRBJ2-1
cdr3_aa: ASRTGTSGGDSYNEQF

clone_size: few
v_call: TRBV14
j_call: TRBJ1-4
cdr3_aa: ASSVQGVHEKLF

clone_size: NA
v_call: TRBV11-2
j_call: TRBJ2-5
cdr3_aa: ASSLDPTRLQETQY

clone_size: NA
v_call: TRBV15
j_call: TRBJ2-2
cdr3_aa: ATSRDQGATELF

clone_size: NA
v_call: TRBV19
j_call: TRBJ2-3
cdr3_aa: ASSSTGGPGDTQY

clone_size: NA
v_call: TRBV3-1/TRBV3-2
j_call: TRBJ1-3
cdr3_aa: ASSQDALRQSSGNTIY

clone_size: NA
v_call: TRBV30
j_call: TRBJ2-2
cdr3_aa: AWSRGTGELF

clone_size: NA
v_call: TRBV19
j_call: TRBJ2-5
cdr3_aa: ASSSPGVRGETQY

clone_size: NA
v_call: TRBV5-4
j_call: TRBJ2-2
cdr3_aa: ASSRDSGFYSNTGELF